Each of the 21 T cell receptor beta chains below was sequenced from the same sample in a study of T cell responses to AZD1222 COVID-19 vaccine. Clones were read by immunoSEQ multiplex PCR, and TCRdb kept only the in-frame ones, dropping some. Altogether about 68,000 clones are present, about 80% being singletons, with the ten largest covering about an eighth. Specimen: peripheral blood, collected on day 0 of AZD1222 vaccination. All receptors derive from an adult in good health.

The CDR3 region has the DNA TGTGCCAGCTCAGCCTACACAGGGAGCCAAGAGACCCAGTACTTC. It specifies CASSAYTGSQETQYF. The genes are TRBV18 and TRBJ2-5, with D perhaps TRBD1 (6 bases). CDR1 and CDR2 from the germline V gene are KGHSH and LQKENI. With 5 bases removed from V and 1 base from J, the gap between germline ends came to 14 bases. The CDR3 is 15 amino acids.

This chain connects TRBV5-1 to TRBJ1-1; possible D gene TRBD1, 5 bases. The ends were cut back, 4 bases at V and 0 bases at J, with 19 bases in the middle. The CDR3 extends over 17 amino acids. Germline assignment: CDR1 SGHRS and CDR2 YFSETQ. Here the CDR3 DNA reads TGCGCCAGCAGCCCTGGTCCGGGACCATCGATGAACACTGAAGCTTTCTTT. Translation: CASSPGPGPSMNTEAFF.

CDR3 residues: CASSFSSNNEQFF. In DNA, the CDR3 is TGTGCCAGCAGTTTCTCCAGCAACAATGAGCAGTTCTTC. V gene TRBV12-3 or TRBV12-4 combines with J gene TRBJ2-1; no reliable D call. The CDR3 is made up of 13 amino acids. V was clipped by 3 bases and J by 5 bases, with 8 bases between them.

This clone has just one count. Other DNA sequences in this specimen translate into the identical CDR3. J is TRBJ2-1 and V is TRBV2, with a possible D match to TRBD1 (6 bases). The CDR3 is made up of 16 amino acids. Germline CDR1 is SNHLY and CDR2 is FYNNEI. V was cut by 8 bases and J by 7 bases, with 24 bases left in between. As DNA, the CDR3 is TGTGCCAGCTTGGGGGCTCTTGGTGGGGGCGGGAATGAGCAGTTCTTC. Amino acids: CASLGALGGGGNEQFF.

This clone was recorded only once. The gene calls are TRBV4-1 and TRBJ2-3; 7 positions match TRBD2. The CDR3 contains 16 residues. Trimming took 1 base from V and 4 from J; bases not matched to a gene: 8. CDR1 and CDR2 (germline): MGHRA, YSYEKL. The CDR3 here is CASSQGSGVEADTQYF. CDR3 coding DNA: TGCGCCAGCAGCCAAGGCAGCGGGGTTGAGGCAGATACGCAGTATTTT.

DNA of the CDR3: TGTGCCACCAGCGGTGGACTAGGGACTAGGAAAATCAATGAGCAGTTCTTC. This translates into CATSGGLGTRKINEQFF. V is TRBV15 and J is TRBJ2-1, with 8 bases that match TRBD2. With 5 bases clipped from V and 6 bases from J, the junction kept 15 bases outside the gene matches. The germline CDR1 and CDR2 sequences are LNHNV and YYDKDF (reference sequence). This CDR3 contains 17 residues.

The gene calls are TRBV6-5 and TRBJ2-7; the D gene is possibly TRBD1 (6 bases). V lost 8 bases to trimming and J lost 4 bases, with 21 bases between them. Germline CDR1 is MNHEY and CDR2 is SVGAGI. CDR3 size: 15 residues. The CDR3 region is CASHTRGTDFYEQYF. CDR3 nucleotides: TGTGCCAGCCACACGAGGGGGACCGACTTTTACGAGCAGTACTTC.

This sequence joins TRBV19 and TRBJ1-4; D might be TRBD1 (6 bases). Germline V CDR1 and CDR2: LNHDA, SQIVND (reference sequence). The CDR3 length is 15 residues. The V end lost 6 bases, the J end lost 0 bases, and 11 bases lay between the germline ends. The CDR3 sequence is CASRETGPTNEKLFF. CDR3 sequence (DNA): TGTGCCAGTAGGGAAACAGGGCCAACTAATGAAAAACTGTTTTTT.

CDR3 sequence: CASSDRDINQPQHF. The DNA of the CDR3 is TGTGCCAGCAGTGACCGGGACATCAATCAGCCCCAGCATTTT. V is TRBV2 and J is TRBJ1-5, with D tentatively TRBD1 (6 bases). Germline-derived CDR1 and CDR2 are SNHLY and FYNNEI. The CDR3 loop spans 14 amino acids. Trimming left V 3 bases short and J 3 bases short, with 9 bases between. Drawing the rest from reference TRBV2 and TRBJ1-5, the complete variable domain is EPEVTQTPSHQVTQMGQEVILRCVPISNHLYFYWYRQILGQKVEFLVSFYNNEISEKSEIFDDQFSVERPDGSNFTLKIRSTKLEDSAMYFCASSDRDINQPQHFGDGTRLSIL.

The rearrangement joins TRBV28 to TRBJ2-7, with TRBD2 matching over 7 bases. V was pared by 8 bases and J by 5 bases, with 9 bases of the junction left unmatched. This CDR3 has 13 residues. CDR1 and CDR2 from the germline V gene are MDHEN and SYDVKM. The CDR3 DNA follows: TGTGCCAGCCAAGAGGGAGGGTGGGACGAGCAGTACTTC. Protein sequence: CASQEGGWDEQYF.

V is TRBV12-3 or TRBV12-4 and J is TRBJ2-2; D unresolved. This CDR3 has 12 residues. Trimming cost V 1 base and J 13 bases, with 10 bases left between them. The chain's CDR3 is CASSLEVAGLFF. CDR3 nucleotides: TGTGCCAGCAGTTTAGAAGTCGCCGGGCTGTTTTTT.

Comment on this clone: The same CDR3 is also encoded by other DNA sequences in this sample. The gene calls are TRBV3-1 (or the pseudogene TRBV3-2) and TRBJ1-2; 12 nucleotides agree with TRBD1. V lost 3 bases and J lost 7; bases outside the gene matches: 6. CDR1 and CDR2 from the germline V gene are LGHDT and YNNKEL (reference sequence). This CDR3 is 15 amino acids long. CDR3 region: CASSHRDRGLGGYTF. CDR3 DNA sequence: TGTGCCAGCAGCCACCGGGACAGGGGGCTCGGTGGCTACACCTTC.

V usage is TRBV9 and J usage is TRBJ1-2, with D maybe TRBD1 (5 bases). CDR3 length equals 15 residues. Per germline, CDR1 SGDLS and CDR2 YYNGEE. V was pared by 0 bases and J by 5 bases, with 14 bases between. This CDR3 is CASSVDVGERYGYTF. The CDR3 DNA is TGTGCCAGCAGCGTAGACGTGGGGGAGAGATATGGCTACACCTTC.

The rearrangement joins TRBV6-5 to TRBJ1-1, with a tentative D call TRBD1 (5 bases). The CDR3 sequence is 14 residues long. Trimming removed 2 bases from V and 1 base from J, with 8 bases in between. Germline V gene data show CDR1 as MNHEY and CDR2 as SVGAGI. The CDR3 is CASSYGGTNTEAFF. DNA of the CDR3: TGTGCCAGCAGTTACGGAGGGACGAACACTGAAGCTTTCTTT.

With respect to this clone: The identical CDR3 is also encoded by other nucleotide sequences in the sample. CDR3 region: CASSYSGQGYGYTF. The DNA of the CDR3 is TGTGCCAGCAGTTACTCTGGACAGGGCTATGGCTACACCTTC. The rearrangement joins TRBV6-5 to TRBJ1-2, with 8 bases that match TRBD1. The CDR3 totals 14 residues. Germline V gene lookup returns CDR1 MNHEY and CDR2 SVGAGI. V was pared by 0 bases and J by 4 bases, with 1 base of the junction left unmatched.

The J gene is TRBJ2-6, the V gene TRBV5-6, with 11 bases aligning to TRBD1. This CDR3 contains 17 residues. V lost 0 bases and J lost 3; bases outside the gene matches: 2. The germline gives CDR1 SGHDT, CDR2 YYEEEE. This CDR3 is CASSLGTGGFGANVLTF. The CDR3 DNA follows: TGTGCCAGCAGCTTGGGGACAGGGGGCTTTGGGGCCAACGTCCTGACTTTC.

The V and J genes are TRBV4-1 and TRBJ1-5, with D hard to call. From germline, CDR1 is MGHRA and CDR2 YSYEKL. The CDR3 contains 13 residues. The CDR3 spells CAAPPWGNQPQHF. CDR3 in DNA: TGCGCAGCGCCCCCTTGGGGCAATCAGCCCCAGCATTTT.

The chain links TRBV28 to TRBJ2-5, with TRBD1 matching over 9 bases. Trimming cost V 5 bases and J 5 bases; bases outside gene matches: 12. CDR3 size: 16 residues. The germline V gene has CDR1 MDHEN and CDR2 SYDVKM. Here the CDR3 reads CASSPTLGTGHETQYF. The CDR3 DNA is TGTGCCAGCAGTCCCACTCTAGGGACAGGGCATGAGACCCAGTACTTC. Full variable domain (outside the CDR3, taken from reference TRBV28 and TRBJ2-5): DVKVTQSSRYLVKRTGEKVFLECVQDMDHENMFWYRQDPGLGLRLIYFSYDVKMKEKGDIPEGYSVSREKKERFSLILESASTNQTSMYLCASSPTLGTGHETQYFGPGTRLLVL.

The rearrangement uses TRBV28 and TRBJ1-2; D not resolved. There are 15 residues in the CDR3. Germline CDR1 MDHEN, CDR2 SYDVKM. Deletions cut 2 bases from V and 4 bases from J, with 14 bases between. The CDR3 here is CASSLDPRWGYGYTF. CDR3 bases: TGTGCCAGCAGTTTAGATCCGAGATGGGGCTATGGCTACACCTTC.

This clone has a handful of counts. The rearrangement links TRBV7-9 to TRBJ1-1, with D unresolved. The V end lost 5 bases, the J end lost 4 bases, and 14 bases lay between the germline ends. CDR3 length: 14 amino acids. Looked up from germline, CDR1 is SEHNR and CDR2 is FQNEAQ (reference sequence). Written as DNA, the CDR3 is TGTGCCAGCAGCCGGGGTCAAGCGGGCACTGAAGCTTTCTTT. Translated, it gives CASSRGQAGTEAFF. Full variable domain (rest looked up from reference TRBV7-9 and TRBJ1-1): DTGVSQNPRHKITKRGQNVTFRCDPISEHNRLYWYRQTLGQGPEFLTYFQNEAQLEKSRLLSDRFSAERPKGSFSTLEIQRTEQGDSAMYLCASSRGQAGTEAFFGQGTRLTVV.

The V gene is TRBV6-5, the J gene TRBJ1-2, with D hard to call. V was clipped by 2 bases and J by 0 bases, with 13 bases between them. The CDR3 is made up of 16 amino acids. The germline CDR1 and CDR2 sequences are MNHEY and SVGAGI. The CDR3 DNA sequence: TGTGCCAGCAGTTACAGAAGTTCCGGGGCTAACTATGGCTACACCTTC. Translating it yields CASSYRSSGANYGYTF.